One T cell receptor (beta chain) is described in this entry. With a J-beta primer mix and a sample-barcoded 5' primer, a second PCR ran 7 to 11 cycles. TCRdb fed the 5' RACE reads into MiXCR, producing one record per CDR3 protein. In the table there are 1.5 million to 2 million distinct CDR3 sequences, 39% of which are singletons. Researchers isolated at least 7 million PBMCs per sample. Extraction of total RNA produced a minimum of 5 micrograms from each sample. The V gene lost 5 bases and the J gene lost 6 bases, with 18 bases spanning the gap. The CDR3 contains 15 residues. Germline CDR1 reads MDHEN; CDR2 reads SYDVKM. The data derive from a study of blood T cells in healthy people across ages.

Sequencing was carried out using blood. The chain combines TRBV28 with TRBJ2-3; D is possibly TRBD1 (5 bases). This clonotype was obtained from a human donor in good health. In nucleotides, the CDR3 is TGTGCCAGCAGTAGTCGGACACAAAATCGGGATACGCAGTATTTT. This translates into CASSSRTQNRDTQYF.